This TCR beta chain was observed in a study of T cell repertoires in cytomegalovirus infection. The wider study: CMV infection together with matching HLA type was indicated by public TCR beta signatures. Study results and limitations: The cumulative frequency of public TCR beta families identified carriers of CMV plus the relevant HLA. There were HLA-C-restricted CMV-specific TCR beta clonotypes dominating the ex vivo response.

V shed 1 base, J shed 6 bases, and the junction held 2 bases outside the gene matches. The germline gives CDR1 SGHDN, CDR2 FVKESK. The CDR3 covers 16 residues. TCRdb redid the calling of the reads with MiXCR, one entry per CDR3 protein. The sample contains approximately 250,000 distinct CDR3 sequences, 9% to 15% of which appear only once. This clonotype was observed at least ten times. Its antigen is undetermined. The sequence was obtained from a human donor in good health (CMV status not recorded). Some clones in this sample may be carry-over from other donors' samples. The sample consisted of PBMCs. V and J are TRBV14 and TRBJ2-3; 15 bases fit TRBD2. For the CDR3, the DNA is TGTGCCAGCAGCCAAGCCGGGACTAGCGGGAGGGATACGCAGTATTTT. Its protein product is CASSQAGTSGRDTQYF.